This TCR beta chain emerged from a study of regulatory T cells in long-lasting Graves disease. General study results and limits: Samples came from peripheral blood alone, without thyroid tissue.

Germline trimming cut 8 bases from V and 0 bases from J; bases unmatched to any gene: 4. The CDR3 consists of 14 residues. The germline V gene encodes CDR1 SGHTA and CDR2 FQGNSA. Time point described: newly diagnosed GD, antithyroid drugs for less than 3 months. Making the TCR library involved RNA that had been extracted from PBMCs. On this clonotype: Its antigen is still unknown.

Arm-PCR of CDR3 regions and iRepertoire HTBI primers were the basis on which TCR beta libraries were built. TCRdb reprocessed the multiplex PCR reads via MiXCR and lists one record per CDR3 protein. This sample has about 440,000 distinct CDR3 sequences; about 16% occur once, and the top ten carry around 10%. Another study also made use of these data, one on T cells in Graves' hyperthyroidism and ophthalmopathy. That work adds: HTBI primers were used for first-round RT-PCR of the TCR CDR3.

This specimen consisted of peripheral blood mononuclear cells (PBMCs), obtained at new diagnosis, from a patient treated with antithyroid drugs. This sequence originates from a woman aged 30 to 39 with Graves disease. The chain has TRBV7-2 and TRBJ2-1, with 7 bases fitting TRBD1. For the CDR3, the DNA is TGTGCCAGCTGCAGGGGGACCTCCTACAATGAGCAGTTCTTC. This translates into CASCRGTSYNEQFF.